This passage covers 11 T cell receptor beta chains from one sample sequenced in a study of Graves' ophthalmopathy and Graves' hyperthyroidism. Investigators amplified TCR beta CDR3 regions from RNA transcripts. The first round was an RT-PCR with HTBI primers, and the second round was a multiplex PCR. One entry per CDR3 protein, called by TCRdb with MiXCR from the multiplex PCR reads. This table holds about 220,000 distinct CDR3 sequences, about 22% found once. Sequencing was carried out using peripheral blood. The source of these receptors is a woman between 45 and 60 years old with Graves' ophthalmopathy.

This clonotype was counted ten times or more. The CDR3 is CASSPATYEQYF. The CDR3 DNA follows: TGTGCCAGCAGCCCCGCAACCTACGAGCAGTACTTC. The J gene is TRBJ2-7, the V gene TRBV6-2 or TRBV6-3; D gene uncertain. V lost 6 bases and J 2 bases, leaving 8 bases between the germline ends. The CDR3 consists of 12 residues. Germline V gene sequence: CDR1 MNHEY, CDR2 SVGEGT.

V usage is TRBV6-1 and J usage is TRBJ1-6; the D is unclear. Germline assignment: CDR1 MNHNS and CDR2 SASEGT. V was cut by 5 bases and J by 9 bases, with 20 bases left in between. The CDR3 has 16 residues. For the CDR3, the DNA is TGTGCCAGCAGTCCCCGCGGGAGAAGGGCAAGTTCACCCCTCCACTTT. This codes for CASSPRGRRASSPLHF.

This clonotype was observed a handful of times. The rearrangement links TRBV5-5 to TRBJ2-3; D gene unclear. CDR3 size: 12 residues. V dropped 1 base and J dropped 2 bases, with 2 bases sitting between them. Germline CDR1 is SGHKS and CDR2 is YYEKEE (reference sequence). For the CDR3, the DNA is TGTGCCAGCAGCTTGAACACAGATACGCAGTATTTT. Protein sequence: CASSLNTDTQYF.

This clonotype was recorded at least ten times. The chain couples TRBV19 to TRBJ2-5, with D unclear. V was pared by 3 bases and J by 0 bases, with 14 bases between. Looked up from germline, CDR1 is LNHDA and CDR2 is SQIVND (reference sequence). The length of the CDR3 is 16 residues. This CDR3 is CASSMEGVWNQETQYF. DNA of the CDR3: TGTGCCAGTAGTATGGAAGGCGTCTGGAACCAAGAGACCCAGTACTTC. Together with reference TRBV19 and TRBJ2-5, the CDR3 gives the full variable domain: DGGITQSPKYLFRKEGQNVTLSCEQNLNHDAMYWYRQDPGQGLRLIYYSQIVNDFQKGDIAEGYSVSREKKESFPLTVTSAQKNPTAFYLCASSMEGVWNQETQYFGPGTRLLVL.

V usage is TRBV12-3 or TRBV12-4 and J usage is TRBJ1-1; D not resolved. Trimming pared 7 bases from V and 4 bases from J, leaving 19 bases between. This CDR3 spans 15 amino acids. CDR3 DNA sequence: TGTGCCAGCACCCTAGTGGTGGGGATGGTCACTGAAGCTTTCTTT. Its protein is CASTLVVGMVTEAFF.

This clonotype was observed many times. The CDR3 spells CASSYSVGPEAFF. CDR3 in DNA: TGTGCCAGCAGTTACTCGGTAGGGCCCGAAGCTTTCTTT. This chain links TRBV6-5 with TRBJ1-1; D is unclear. V was pared by 0 bases and J by 8 bases, with 10 bases between. The CDR3 runs 13 residues. Germline CDR1 reads MNHEY; CDR2 reads SVGAGI.

This clonotype has ten or more counts. This rearrangement joins TRBV10-1 to TRBJ2-2; D tentatively reads TRBD1 or TRBD2 (5 bases each). CDR1 WNHNN and CDR2 SYGVQD come from the germline V gene (reference sequence). This CDR3 has 15 residues. V was clipped by 0 bases and J by 5 bases, with 10 bases between them. Here the CDR3 DNA reads TGCGCCAGCAGTGAGTCCGGGGCAGGGACCGGGGAGCTGTTTTTT. This gives the protein CASSESGAGTGELFF.

This clonotype was seen many times. The rearrangement joins TRBV12-5 to TRBJ2-1, with 8 bases matching TRBD1. CDR1 is LGHNT, CDR2 FRNRAP, per germline. J gave up 6 bases and V 6 bases, and 7 bases lay outside the gene matches. The CDR3 consists of 14 residues. The CDR3 protein is CASGATGARNEQFF. CDR3 DNA: TGTGCTAGTGGGGCGACAGGGGCTCGCAATGAGCAGTTCTTC.

This clonotype came up many times. The chain employs TRBV11-1 and TRBJ1-2, with a possible D match to TRBD1 (5 bases). The CDR3 extends over 16 amino acids. Trimming pared 6 bases from V and 4 bases from J, leaving 21 bases between. Per the germline V gene, CDR1 is SGHAT and CDR2 is FQDESV (reference sequence). CDR3: CASSFSSPTDLYGYTF. The CDR3 nucleotides are TGTGCCAGCAGTTTTTCCTCACCGACAGACCTCTATGGCTACACCTTC.

In this sample, this clonotype turned up many times. The rearrangement uses TRBV6-1 and TRBJ2-2; TRBD2 is a possible D gene (5 bases). Germline values: CDR1 MNHNS, CDR2 SASEGT. The CDR3 covers 15 residues. V lost 4 bases and J 3 bases, leaving 12 bases between the germline ends. CDR3 amino acids: CASSARTGYTGELFF. In nucleotides, the CDR3 is TGTGCCAGCAGTGCGCGGACTGGATACACCGGGGAGCTGTTTTTT.

The chain has TRBV10-3 and TRBJ2-7; 13 bases fit TRBD2. CDR1 ENHRY and CDR2 SYGVKD come from the germline V gene. Trimming at V came to 3 bases and at J to 3 bases, leaving 11 bases not matched to a gene. The CDR3 sequence is 18 residues long. The CDR3 DNA follows: TGTGCCATCAGTGAAGGGTTAACTAGCGGGAGGGCAAGCTACGAGCAGTACTTC. Its translation is CAISEGLTSGRASYEQYF.